The 20 T cell receptor beta chains given below trace back to one sample, sequenced in a study of blood T cells in healthy people across ages. A J-beta primer mix and a sample-barcoded 5' primer were used in a second PCR of about 6 to 12 cycles. MiXCR, applied by TCRdb to the 5' RACE reads, yields one record per CDR3 protein. Of about 1.4 million distinct CDR3 sequences listed, approximately 59% are singletons. Sequences were obtained from blood. These receptors were obtained from a man aged 18 to 29 in good health.

The chain uses TRBV4-1 and TRBJ2-7; 8 bases are a match to TRBD2. V shed 0 bases, J shed 3 bases, and the junction held 7 bases outside the gene matches. The CDR3 loop spans 16 amino acids. CDR1 and CDR2 (germline): MGHRA, YSYEKL. The DNA of the CDR3 is TGCGCCAGCAGCCAAGAGTACCGGGAGGGCCTCTACGAGCAGTACTTC. Its protein is CASSQEYREGLYEQYF.

V and J are TRBV20-1 and TRBJ2-7; the D gene could be TRBD1 or TRBD2 (7 bases each). CDR3 size: 15 residues. Germline V gives CDR1 DFQATT, CDR2 SNEGSKA (reference sequence). The V end lost 4 bases, the J end lost 0 bases, and 16 bases lay between the germline ends. The DNA for the CDR3 is TGCAGTGCTACCCTGGGAGGGGGCGTCTCCTACGAGCAGTACTTC. Its translation: CSATLGGGVSYEQYF.

This clonotype appeared a few times. The J gene is TRBJ2-5, the V gene TRBV28, with D uncertain. The CDR3 runs to 15 residues. Trimming stripped 1 base from V and 1 base from J, with 10 bases between. Germline values: CDR1 MDHEN, CDR2 SYDVKM. The CDR3 is CASSLFGGPQETQYF. In DNA, the CDR3 is TGTGCCAGCAGTTTATTTGGTGGCCCCCAAGAGACCCAGTACTTC.

This clonotype was detected only a few times. The V and J genes are TRBV6-6 and TRBJ1-2; D is unresolved. Germline V lookup: CDR1 MNHNY, CDR2 SVGAGI (reference sequence). The CDR3 loop spans 14 amino acids. Trimming cost V 2 bases and J 5 bases, with 12 bases left between them. The CDR3 bases are TGTGCCAGCAGTTACAAGGGAGGAGATTATGGCTACACCTTC. It translates to CASSYKGGDYGYTF.

The chain links TRBV20-1 to TRBJ1-1, with D hard to call. The CDR3 length is 14 residues. CDR1 DFQATT and CDR2 SNEGSKA come from the germline V gene (reference sequence). V was pared by 1 base and J by 1 base, with 10 bases between. CDR3 coding DNA: TGCAGTGCTAGAGGACTCACTTCGAACACTGAAGCTTTCTTT. It codes for CSARGLTSNTEAFF.

V is TRBV12-3 or TRBV12-4 and J is TRBJ2-1; D unclear. The ends were cut back, 6 bases at V and 8 bases at J, with 17 bases in the middle. The CDR3 covers 14 residues. The CDR3 reads CASRLITTADEQFF. CDR3 in DNA: TGTGCCAGCAGACTTATTACTACGGCCGATGAGCAGTTCTTC.

The rearrangement uses TRBV6-1 and TRBJ1-2; D not certain. With 8 bases removed from V and 2 bases from J, the gap between germline ends came to 9 bases. The CDR3 consists of 12 residues. CDR1 is MNHNS, CDR2 SASEGT, per germline. This CDR3 is CASEGSNYGYTF. The DNA of the CDR3 is TGTGCCAGCGAGGGATCCAACTATGGCTACACCTTC.

This sequence joins TRBV2 and TRBJ1-6; D is uncertain. Trimming removed 2 bases from V and 4 bases from J, with 6 bases in between. The CDR3 has 14 amino acids. From germline, CDR1 is SNHLY and CDR2 FYNNEI. The CDR3 sequence: CASSEKDYNSPLHF. For the CDR3, the DNA is TGTGCCAGCAGTGAAAAAGATTATAATTCACCCCTCCACTTT.

The V and J genes are TRBV12-3 or TRBV12-4 and TRBJ2-1; TRBD1 is a possible D gene (6 bases). The germline V and J ends were trimmed by 7 bases and 10 bases, with 20 bases remaining between them. This CDR3 region has 14 residues. CDR3 amino acids: CASKWGNPRGEQFF. The CDR3 nucleotides read TGTGCCAGCAAATGGGGAAACCCTAGGGGGGAGCAGTTCTTC.

V and J are TRBV4-2 and TRBJ1-4, with a weak D call TRBD1 (5 bases). Germline assignment: CDR1 LGHNA and CDR2 YNFKEQ. The V and J ends lost 0 bases and 4 bases respectively, with 18 bases between them. The CDR3 is made up of 18 amino acids. CDR3 in amino acids: CASSQDRGRDGNNEKLFF. The CDR3 bases are TGTGCCAGCAGCCAAGATAGGGGACGCGACGGAAATAATGAAAAACTGTTTTTT.

V is TRBV6-5 and J is TRBJ1-5; 9 bases are a match to TRBD1. The CDR3 contains 15 residues. The V gene's germline CDR1 is MNHEY and CDR2 SVGAGI. V gave up 5 bases and J gave up 7 bases; unmatched junction bases: 9. CDR3 in amino acids: CASSRSRDRDQPQHF. The CDR3 nucleotides are TGTGCCAGCAGTAGGAGCCGGGACAGGGACCAGCCCCAGCATTTT.

The V gene is TRBV5-1, the J gene TRBJ2-1, with TRBD2 matching over 7 bases. Germline V gene data show CDR1 as SGHRS and CDR2 as YFSETQ. Trimming at V came to 3 bases and at J to 6 bases, leaving 15 bases not matched to a gene. This CDR3 is built from 17 residues. CDR3 DNA sequence: TGCGCCAGCAGCTCATCCCGCGGGACTATTTTAACCAATGAGCAGTTCTTC. This sequence encodes CASSSSRGTILTNEQFF.

The chain has TRBV5-7 and TRBJ2-7; 9 bases map to TRBD1. TRBV5-7 is an ORF; its function is uncertain. This CDR3 has 17 residues. After removal of 4 bases from V and 5 bases from J, the junction contained 16 bases not matched to a gene. The CDR3 nucleotides read TGTGCCAGCAGCAAAGACAGGGGGGGACGCTCCAGGGACGAGCAGTACTTC. Translated, it gives CASSKDRGGRSRDEQYF.

V gene TRBV29-1 combines with J gene TRBJ2-5, with 10 nucleotides matching TRBD2. The CDR3 runs 14 residues. Per germline, CDR1 SQVTM and CDR2 ANQGSEA. J lost 5 bases, V lost 5 bases, and 8 bases had no gene match. The CDR3 is CSVTPGLARETQYF. The CDR3 DNA sequence: TGCAGCGTTACGCCGGGACTAGCGAGGGAGACCCAGTACTTC.

The chain couples TRBV6-2 or TRBV6-3 to TRBJ2-5; D perhaps matches TRBD2 (6 bases). V lost 3 bases, J lost 0 bases, and 14 bases lay in between. This CDR3 is 16 amino acids long. Per the germline V gene, CDR1 is MNHEY and CDR2 is SVGEGT. The CDR3 is CASSYPRTTHQETQYF. CDR3 DNA sequence: TGTGCCAGCAGTTATCCCAGGACTACCCACCAAGAGACCCAGTACTTC.

For the CDR3, the DNA is TGCGCCAGCAGGGCAGGACGGATGGAGAACTATGGCTACACCTTC. Protein sequence: CASRAGRMENYGYTF. J is TRBJ1-2 and V is TRBV4-1; D is unresolved. The germline V gene encodes CDR1 MGHRA and CDR2 YSYEKL. V lost 6 bases and J lost 2, with 16 bases in between. The CDR3 has 15 residues.

The chain has TRBV9 and TRBJ2-4, with D perhaps being TRBD1 or TRBD2 (5 bases each). The DNA end lines up better with TRBJ2-5; the J call may be wrong. This CDR3 spans 14 amino acids. Germline V gene sequence: CDR1 SGDLS, CDR2 YYNGEE. CDR3 sequence: CASGSGRGPETQYF. In DNA form, the CDR3 reads TGTGCCAGCGGGTCGGGGCGCGGCCCAGAGACCCAGTACTTC.

The V call is TRBV29-1, the J call TRBJ2-5; a weak D match, TRBD1 (5 bases). Matching the DNA end better, TRBJ2-7 makes the J call doubtful. Germline V CDR1 and CDR2: SQVTM, ANQGSEA. The CDR3 has 11 residues. The CDR3 nucleotides read TGCAGCGCGACAGTTCACTACGAGCAGTACTTC. Encoded protein: CSATVHYEQYF.

This chain uses TRBV19 with TRBJ1-5, with a tentative D call TRBD1 (6 bases). CDR3 size: 14 residues. Germline values: CDR1 LNHDA, CDR2 SQIVND (reference sequence). With 1 base removed from V and 4 bases from J, the gap between germline ends came to 8 bases. The CDR3 nucleotides read TGTGCCAGTAGTATAGGACAGGCTAATCAGCCCCAGCATTTT. Amino acid sequence: CASSIGQANQPQHF.

V gene TRBV28 combines with J gene TRBJ1-1, with TRBD1 identical over 11 bases. The CDR3 runs 13 residues. Germline values: CDR1 MDHEN, CDR2 SYDVKM. Trimming removed 10 bases from V and 6 bases from J; junction bases left unmatched: 7. The chain's CDR3 is CAIRTGGEAEAFF. The CDR3 bases are TGTGCCATACGGACAGGGGGCGAGGCTGAAGCTTTCTTT.